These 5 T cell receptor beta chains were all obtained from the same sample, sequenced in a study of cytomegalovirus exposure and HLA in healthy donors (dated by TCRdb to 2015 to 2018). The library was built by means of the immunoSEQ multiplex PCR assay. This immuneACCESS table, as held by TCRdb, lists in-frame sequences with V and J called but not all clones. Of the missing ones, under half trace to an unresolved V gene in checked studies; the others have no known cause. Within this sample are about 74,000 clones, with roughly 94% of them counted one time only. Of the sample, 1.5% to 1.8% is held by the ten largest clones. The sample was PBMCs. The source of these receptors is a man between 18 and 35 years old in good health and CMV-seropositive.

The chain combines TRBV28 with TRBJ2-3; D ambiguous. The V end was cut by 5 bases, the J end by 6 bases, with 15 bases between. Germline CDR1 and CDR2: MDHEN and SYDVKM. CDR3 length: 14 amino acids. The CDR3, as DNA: TGTGCCAGCAGTCCACCTCCACTACGGGATACGCAGTATTTT. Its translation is CASSPPPLRDTQYF.

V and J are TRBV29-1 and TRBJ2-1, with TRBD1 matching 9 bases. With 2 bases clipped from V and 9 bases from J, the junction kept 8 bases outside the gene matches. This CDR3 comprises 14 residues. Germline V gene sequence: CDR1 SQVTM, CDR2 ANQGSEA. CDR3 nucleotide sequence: TGCAGCGTTGAACGGGACAGGGAGTTGAGTGAGCAGTTCTTC. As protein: CSVERDRELSEQFF.

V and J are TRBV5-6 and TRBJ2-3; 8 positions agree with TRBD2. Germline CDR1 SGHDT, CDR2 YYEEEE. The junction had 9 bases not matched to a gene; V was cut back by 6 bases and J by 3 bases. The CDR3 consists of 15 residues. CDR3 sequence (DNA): TGTGCCAGCAACGAGGTAGCGGGAATAACAGATACGCAGTATTTT. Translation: CASNEVAGITDTQYF.

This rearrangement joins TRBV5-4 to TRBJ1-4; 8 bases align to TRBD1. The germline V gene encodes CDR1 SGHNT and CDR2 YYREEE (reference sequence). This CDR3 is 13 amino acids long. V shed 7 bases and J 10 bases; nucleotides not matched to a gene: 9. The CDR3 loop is CASGGQGEGKLFF. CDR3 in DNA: TGTGCCAGCGGCGGACAGGGAGAGGGAAAACTGTTTTTT. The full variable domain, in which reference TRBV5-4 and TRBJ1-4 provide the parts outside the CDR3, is ETGVTQSPTHLIKTRGQQVTLRCSSQSGHNTVSWYQQALGQGPQFIFQYYREEENGRGNFPPRFSGLQFPNYSSELNVNALELDDSALYLCASGGQGEGKLFFGSGTQLSVL.

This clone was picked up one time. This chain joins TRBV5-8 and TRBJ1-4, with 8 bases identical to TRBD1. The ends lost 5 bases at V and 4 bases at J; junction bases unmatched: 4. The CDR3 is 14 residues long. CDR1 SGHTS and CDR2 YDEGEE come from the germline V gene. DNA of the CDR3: TGTGCCAGCAGACAGGGGGGAGATAATGAAAAACTGTTTTTT. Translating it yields CASRQGGDNEKLFF.